A selection of T cell receptor beta chains follows, all from one sample in a study of T cell repertoires in aging, cancer and after chemotherapy. TCRdb reprocessed the multiplex PCR reads via MiXCR and lists one record per CDR3 protein. The sample lists around 15,000 distinct CDR3 sequences, around half occurring once. Input material: blood. The receptors shown here come from a human donor in good health. CDR3s include the opening cysteine and the closing phenylalanine or tryptophan. The D gene is left open where the match is weak. Some rows have no size entry. The others give once, few or many, or a class for an expanded clone.

TRBV27	-	-	TRBJ2-3	TGTGCCAGCAGTTTACAGGGGAGGGGACACACAGATACGCAGTATTTT	CASSLQGRGHTDTQYF
TRBV6-4	-	-	TRBJ2-3	TGTGCCAGCACCCTCGGCAGGGCTAGCACAGATACGCAGTATTTT	CASTLGRASTDTQYF
TRBV6-5	-	-	TRBJ2-2	TGTGCCAGCAGTTACTCGATCCCAGGGACTCTACCTGGGGAGCTGTTTTTT	CASSYSIPGTLPGELFF
TRBV11-1	-	-	TRBJ2-1	TGTGCCAGCAGCTTTGAGGCTAGCTTACAGTTCTTC	CASSFEASLQFF
TRBV5-7	-	TRBD1	TRBJ2-3	TGTGCCAGCAGCTTTGGGACAGGCACAGATACGCAGTATTTT	CASSFGTGTDTQYF
TRBV5-1	-	-	TRBJ2-7	TGCGCCAGCAGCAGGGGTGGCACGAGCTCCTACGAGCAGTACTTC	CASSRGGTSSYEQYF
TRBV18	-	-	TRBJ2-7	TGTGCCAGCTCACCACGGAGGGACGAGCAGTACTTC	CASSPRRDEQYF
TRBV30	-	-	TRBJ2-7	TGTGCCTGGAGTGTCGGAGTGTTCTACGAGCAGTACTTC	CAWSVGVFYEQYF
TRBV19	-	-	TRBJ2-7	TGTGCCAGTAGGTCAGACTCGCGCCCACCCTACGAGCAGTACTTC	CASRSDSRPPYEQYF
TRBV19	-	TRBD1	TRBJ2-5	TGTGCCAGTAGTTCACAGGGGGGAGAGACCCAGTACTTC	CASSSQGGETQYF
TRBV15	-	-	TRBJ1-6	TGTGCCACCAGCCGGACCTATTCACCCCTCCACTTT	CATSRTYSPLHF
TRBV13	-	TRBD2	TRBJ2-7	TGTGCCAGCAGCTTAGGGTATAGCGGGAGCGCCTACGAGCAGTACTTC	CASSLGYSGSAYEQYF
TRBV18	-	-	TRBJ1-1	TGTGCCAGCTCATCCGGGGGATCTGAAGCTTTCTTT	CASSSGGSEAFF
TRBV6-2/TRBV6-3	few	TRBD2	TRBJ2-7	TGTGCCAGCAGTGAAACTAGCGGGGGACCCTACGAGCAGTACTTC	CASSETSGGPYEQYF
TRBV18	-	TRBD1	TRBJ1-1	TGTGCCAGCTCACCGCCCTACCGGGACAGGGGGAACACTGAAGCTTTCTTT	CASSPPYRDRGNTEAFF
TRBV19	-	-	TRBJ2-5	TGTGCCAGTAGTATTGGCGGGACATTCGTGGAGACCCAGTACTTC	CASSIGGTFVETQYF
TRBV6-1	-	-	TRBJ2-4	TGTGCCAGCAGTGAACGGGAATGGCTAGCGCAAAACATTCAGTACTTC	CASSEREWLAQNIQYF
TRBV18	-	-	TRBJ2-1	TGTGCCAGCTCACCCTCGGGGCCTGGCGGCATCAATGAGCAGTTCTTC	CASSPSGPGGINEQFF
TRBV29-1	medium-sized	-	TRBJ2-1	TGCAGCGTAGGGGCCAGCTCCTACAATGAGCAGTTCTTC	CSVGASSYNEQFF
TRBV10-3	once	-	TRBJ1-2	TGTGCCATCAGTGAGTCGAGTCAGTTCTATGGCTACACCTTC	CAISESSQFYGYTF
TRBV6-6	-	-	TRBJ2-5	TGTGCCAGCAGTTACACGACGGGTCGGGGGCAAGAGACCCAGTACTTC	CASSYTTGRGQETQYF
TRBV29-1	few	-	TRBJ2-4	TGCAGCGTAACCGGAGAGGTGGATTCACACATTCAGTACTTC	CSVTGEVDSHIQYF
TRBV27	-	-	TRBJ2-4	TGTGCCAGCAGGGACTTGGGGCTAGCCAAAAACATTCAGTACTTC	CASRDLGLAKNIQYF
TRBV30	-	-	TRBJ1-3	TGTGCCTGGAGTGCCAGACGGGTCTCTGGAAACACCATATATTTT	CAWSARRVSGNTIYF
TRBV27	-	-	TRBJ2-7	TGTGCCACCACTGCGACAGGAACCCCCTACGAGCAGTACTTC	CATTATGTPYEQYF
TRBV10-3	few	-	TRBJ2-1	TGTGCCATCGGGGGGTCCAGCGGGAATGAGCAGTTCTTC	CAIGGSSGNEQFF
TRBV27	-	TRBD2	TRBJ2-7	TGTGCCAGCAGTTTATCGGCGGGAGGGAACTTTGGGCAGTACTTC	CASSLSAGGNFGQYF
TRBV19	few	TRBD1	TRBJ2-1	TGTGCCAGTCGGACAGGAAGCTCCTACAATGAGCAGTTCTTC	CASRTGSSYNEQFF
TRBV6-2/TRBV6-3	few	-	TRBJ2-5	TGTGCCAGCATGAGTGAGACCCAGTACTTC	CASMSETQYF
TRBV5-1	-	-	TRBJ2-5	TGCGCCAGCCGCCGGGCAGCGCAAGAGACCCAGTACTTC	CASRRAAQETQYF
TRBV29-1	medium-sized	-	TRBJ2-5	TGCAGCGTTGATTCTACAGGCGGAGCCCAGTACTTC	CSVDSTGGAQYF
TRBV7-2	-	-	TRBJ2-3	TGTGCCAGCAGCTCTTTCACAGATACGCAGTATTTT	CASSSFTDTQYF
TRBV6-2/TRBV6-3	-	TRBD1	TRBJ1-3	TGTGCCAGCAGCGCCGGTGGGACAGGGACTGGAAACACCATATATTTT	CASSAGGTGTGNTIYF
TRBV6-4	-	TRBD2	TRBJ2-1	TGTGCCAGCAGTGACTCGGGGACTAGCGGGAGCAATGAGCAGTTCTTC	CASSDSGTSGSNEQFF
TRBV6-1	-	-	TRBJ2-7	TGTGCCAGCAGTGAACTGGAAGAGCAGTACTTC	CASSELEEQYF
TRBV6-6	-	-	TRBJ1-1	TGTGCCAGCAGTTATATTGGGGTGCCAGTCACTGAAGCTTTCTTT	CASSYIGVPVTEAFF
TRBV29-1	medium-sized	TRBD2	TRBJ2-5	TGCAGCGTTGAGAGACCGTTCAGCGGGAGGGCGGGGGAGACCCAGTACTTC	CSVERPFSGRAGETQYF
TRBV29-1	few	TRBD1	TRBJ1-2	TGCAGCGTCCCGGGACAGGGATCGGAGATAGATGGCTACACCTTC	CSVPGQGSEIDGYTF
TRBV7-9	-	-	TRBJ1-2	TGTGCCAGCGGGGGAGACTCCCGATATGGCTACACCTTC	CASGGDSRYGYTF
TRBV12-3/TRBV12-4	-	TRBD1	TRBJ2-5	TGTGCCAGCGCTTGGACAGGGGGTGGGGAGACCCAGTACTTC	CASAWTGGGETQYF
TRBV12-3/TRBV12-4	-	-	TRBJ2-3	TGTGCCAGCAGCTGGGGAGCAGATACGCAGTATTTT	CASSWGADTQYF
TRBV18	few	TRBD1	TRBJ2-5	TGTGCCAGCTCACCAGGCCTCCAGGGGGTAGAGACCCAGTACTTC	CASSPGLQGVETQYF
TRBV18	-	-	TRBJ1-5	TGTGCCAGCTCTCACAGCGATAGCAATCAGCCCCAGCATTTT	CASSHSDSNQPQHF
TRBV29-1	few	-	TRBJ1-5	TGCAGCGTTGCCTCCAGGGGCACCCAGCATTTT	CSVASRGTQHF
TRBV6-5	-	TRBD1	TRBJ1-1	TGTGCCAGCAGCCGACAGGGGGCAAGGTGGACTGAAGCTTTCTTT	CASSRQGARWTEAFF
TRBV19	-	-	TRBJ1-1	TGTGCCGGCGTTCACGGGAGCGAAGCTTTCTTT	CAGVHGSEAFF
TRBV11-2	-	TRBD2	TRBJ2-5	TGTGCCAGCAGCTTAGATGGGACTAGCGGGTTAGAGACCCAGTACTTC	CASSLDGTSGLETQYF
TRBV19	few	-	TRBJ1-4	TGTGCCAGTAGCTCGTGGATCAGCGAAAAACTGTTTTTT	CASSSWISEKLFF
TRBV5-3	-	-	TRBJ1-4	TGTGCTAGAAGCTTGGCCCCCCTGGCGCGGGAGAGGTGGGCCACTAATGAAAAACTGTTTTTT	CARSLAPLARERWATNEKLFF
TRBV6-1	-	TRBD2	TRBJ2-1	TGTGCCAGCAGTGTAGGACTAGCCCCCGGAAATGAGCAGTTCTTC	CASSVGLAPGNEQFF
TRBV18	-	-	TRBJ2-7	TGTGCCAGCTCACCACCTGAAGCGCGGGGACACGAGCAGTACTTC	CASSPPEARGHEQYF
TRBV11-1	-	TRBD2	TRBJ2-1	TGTGCCAGCAGCTCCTCCGGGACTAACACCTACAATGAGCAGTTCTTC	CASSSSGTNTYNEQFF
TRBV6-1	few	TRBD2	TRBJ2-7	TGTGCCAGCAGTGATGGTAGCGGGAGGGCCGCCCACGAGCAGTACTTC	CASSDGSGRAAHEQYF
TRBV27	-	-	TRBJ1-5	TGTACCAGCAGTAGGGGACTCAATCAGCCCCAGCATTTT	CTSSRGLNQPQHF
TRBV18	once	TRBD2	TRBJ2-1	TGTGCCAGCTCACCGACAGACTTTAGCGGGGGAGGAACGTTCTTC	CASSPTDFSGGGTFF